Below, 21 T cell receptor beta chains from the same sample are listed, as sequenced in a study of shared clonotypes between healthy human individuals (TCRdb year 2020). The library was made by the immunoSEQ multiplex PCR assay. TCRdb holds this immuneACCESS table with in-frame rearrangements only. Some clones are missing; in checked studies, unresolved V genes explain under half, and the rest has no known cause. This sample is represented by 1.5 million to 1.9 million clones; around 98% of them were singletons. The ten largest clones add up to roughly 0.4% of the sample. Material: naive CD4+ T cells sorted from blood. The cell subset or site label, as the study defines it: CD45RA+ positively selected. These receptors were taken from a man aged 30 to 45 in good health.

The chain employs TRBV10-2 and TRBJ2-5, with D unclear. Germline values: CDR1 WSHSY, CDR2 SAAADI. The V end lost 4 bases, the J end lost 0 bases, and 15 bases lay between the germline ends. The CDR3 has 16 residues. The CDR3 nucleotides read TGCGCCAGCAGTGGTCCCATAAATGTGTACCAAGAGACCCAGTACTTC. Residues: CASSGPINVYQETQYF.

The J gene is TRBJ1-1, the V gene TRBV28; D remains ambiguous. CDR3 size: 15 residues. The V and J ends lost 6 bases and 1 base respectively, with 15 bases between them. Germline loops: CDR1 MDHEN, CDR2 SYDVKM. CDR3 region: CASSPREGWNTEAFF. In DNA form, the CDR3 reads TGTGCCAGCAGCCCCCGAGAGGGCTGGAACACTGAAGCTTTCTTT.

In the case of this clone: The sample has other DNA sequences that encode this CDR3 too. The J gene is TRBJ2-5, the V gene TRBV5-1; 14 bases map to TRBD2. The CDR3 length is 15 residues. In germline, CDR1 is SGHRS, CDR2 YFSETQ. The ends lost 5 bases at V and 4 bases at J; junction bases unmatched: 4. CDR3 sequence reads: CASSLGLAGGETQYF. Written as DNA, the CDR3 is TGCGCCAGCAGTTTAGGACTAGCGGGAGGAGAGACCCAGTACTTC.

The chain is built from TRBV6-5 and TRBJ2-5, with D possibly TRBD2 on 6 matching bases. The CDR3 runs 14 residues. The germline V gene has CDR1 MNHEY and CDR2 SVGAGI. V gave up 2 bases and J gave up 4 bases, with 11 bases separating them. The CDR3 DNA reads TGTGCCAGCAGTTACGGGGGACTCCTAGAGACCCAGTACTTC. Translation gives CASSYGGLLETQYF.

The V call is TRBV5-1, the J call TRBJ2-7; D unclear. V lost 2 bases to trimming and J lost 3 bases, with 6 bases between them. The length of the CDR3 is 12 residues. CDR1 and CDR2 from the germline V gene are SGHRS and YFSETQ. The chain's CDR3 is CASSFDNYEQYF. The CDR3 DNA follows: TGCGCCAGCAGCTTCGACAACTACGAGCAGTACTTC.

This rearrangement joins TRBV19 to TRBJ2-1; no definite D call. The germline V gene has CDR1 LNHDA and CDR2 SQIVND (reference sequence). The CDR3 is 14 residues long. The V end lost 4 bases, the J end lost 5 bases, and 12 bases lay between the germline ends. The CDR3 protein is CASSTPLRNNEQFF. The DNA for the CDR3 is TGTGCCAGTAGTACCCCTCTTCGTAACAATGAGCAGTTCTTC.

CDR3 loop: CAADRGLNTEAFF. The CDR3 nucleotides are TGTGCCGCAGACAGGGGGTTGAACACTGAAGCTTTCTTT. This sequence joins TRBV6-1 and TRBJ1-1; 9 positions agree with TRBD1. There are 13 residues in the CDR3. The germline V gene has CDR1 MNHNS and CDR2 SASEGT. V lost 11 bases and J lost 0; bases outside the gene matches: 4.

This chain uses TRBV6-1 with TRBJ2-7, with D perhaps matching TRBD1 or TRBD2 (5 bases each). Between the trimmed V and J ends, which lost 2 bases and 6 bases, there was a span of 17 bases. From germline, CDR1 is MNHNS and CDR2 SASEGT. CDR3 length equals 15 residues. CDR3 residues: CASSELRGPTAEQYF. The CDR3, as DNA: TGTGCCAGCAGTGAACTTAGGGGACCCACGGCCGAGCAGTACTTC.

The chain is built from TRBV18 and TRBJ2-3; D perhaps matches TRBD1 (5 bases). The CDR3 extends over 15 amino acids. V lost 2 bases and J 4 bases, leaving 13 bases between the germline ends. Germline CDR1 KGHSH, CDR2 LQKENI. The CDR3 nucleotides read TGTGCCAGCTCACCAGGGCAGGGCTGGGCAGATACGCAGTATTTT. Translated: CASSPGQGWADTQYF.

DNA of the CDR3: TGTGCCAGCCATAACTGGAGTCTCGACTACACCTTC. Its protein is CASHNWSLDYTF. V and J are TRBV28 and TRBJ1-2, with no clear D. Looked up from germline, CDR1 is MDHEN and CDR2 is SYDVKM. The CDR3 spans 12 residues. The V gene lost 8 bases and the J gene lost 10 bases, with 17 bases spanning the gap.

CDR3 nucleotides: TGTGCCAGCAGCTTAGCTGCGGGACAGTCTGACTCTGGAAACACCATATATTTT. Residues: CASSLAAGQSDSGNTIYF. J is TRBJ1-3 and V is TRBV7-9; 7 bases fit TRBD1. The CDR3 consists of 18 residues. The germline V gene has CDR1 SEHNR and CDR2 FQNEAQ (reference sequence). With 0 bases clipped from V and 0 bases from J, the junction kept 8 bases outside the gene matches.

This chain uses TRBV7-2 with TRBJ2-7, with TRBD2 identical over 7 bases. Germline V CDR1 and CDR2: SGHTA, FQGNSA. V was clipped by 2 bases and J by 2 bases; unmatched bases: 6. The CDR3 sequence is 15 residues long. CDR3 residues: CASSLTASGTYEQYF. The CDR3 DNA follows: TGTGCCAGCAGCTTAACGGCTAGCGGTACCTACGAGCAGTACTTC.

The chain carries TRBV7-7 and TRBJ2-5; a weak D match, TRBD2 (6 bases). The CDR3 covers 13 residues. From germline, CDR1 is SSHAT and CDR2 FNYEAQ (reference sequence). The V end lost 8 bases, the J end lost 2 bases, and 12 bases lay between the germline ends. The CDR3 DNA reads as TGTGCCAGCGGGCGGGACTGGCAAGAGACCCAGTACTTC. Amino acid sequence: CASGRDWQETQYF. Filled out from reference TRBV7-7 and TRBJ2-5, the complete variable domain reads GAGVSQSPRYKVTKRGQDVTLRCDPISSHATLYWYQQALGQGPEFLTYFNYEAQPDKSGLPSDRFSAERPEGSISTLTIQRTEQRDSAMYRCASGRDWQETQYFGPGTRLLVL.

Comment on this clone: This sample includes further DNA sequences coding for the same CDR3. The chain couples TRBV18 to TRBJ2-5, with 7 bases identical to TRBD1. Germline-derived CDR1 and CDR2 are KGHSH and LQKENI. V was clipped by 4 bases and J by 2 bases; unmatched bases: 4. The CDR3 totals 14 residues. Written as DNA, the CDR3 is TGTGCCAGCTCACTAAGGGACAGACAAGAGACCCAGTACTTC. Amino acid sequence: CASSLRDRQETQYF.

The rearrangement links TRBV5-5 to TRBJ1-4; D is ambiguous. Germline V gene lookup returns CDR1 SGHKS and CDR2 YYEKEE (reference sequence). The CDR3 is made up of 13 amino acids. V was clipped by 4 bases and J by 8 bases, with 12 bases between them. In DNA form, the CDR3 reads TGTGCCAGCAGCCGGGGTTTTGTCGAAAAACTGTTTTTT. Protein: CASSRGFVEKLFF.

The chain links TRBV10-3 to TRBJ2-7; 7 nucleotides line up with TRBD1. The ends lost 2 bases at V and 7 bases at J; junction bases unmatched: 17. Germline V gene lookup returns CDR1 ENHRY and CDR2 SYGVKD. CDR3 length: 17 residues. This CDR3 reads CAISEPITGDWVGEQYF. CDR3 DNA: TGTGCCATCAGTGAGCCAATTACAGGGGATTGGGTAGGGGAGCAGTACTTC.

V is TRBV14 and J is TRBJ2-1; perhaps D is TRBD1 or TRBD2 (7 bases each). Germline lookup yields CDR1 SGHDN and CDR2 FVKESK. The CDR3 covers 16 residues. V lost 4 bases to trimming and J lost 4 bases, with 17 bases between them. In DNA, the CDR3 is TGTGCCAGCAGCCTCTATGGGAGGGGGCCTTACAATGAGCAGTTCTTC. Translation gives CASSLYGRGPYNEQFF.

The chain links TRBV9 to TRBJ1-1; perhaps TRBD1 as D (5 bases). Germline values: CDR1 SGDLS, CDR2 YYNGEE. The germline V and J ends were trimmed by 0 bases and 6 bases, with 12 bases remaining between them. The CDR3 runs to 14 residues. The CDR3 loop is CASSVGLLGAEAFF. In DNA form, the CDR3 reads TGTGCCAGCAGCGTAGGTCTTTTGGGGGCTGAAGCTTTCTTT. Full variable domain (rest looked up from reference TRBV9 and TRBJ1-1): DSGVTQTPKHLITATGQRVTLRCSPRSGDLSVYWYQQSLDQGLQFLIQYYNGEERAKGNILERFSAQQFPDLHSELNLSSLELGDSALYFCASSVGLLGAEAFFGQGTRLTVV.

The chain couples TRBV11-2 to TRBJ2-7, with 7 bases matching TRBD1. Unmatched junction bases numbered 7, after V lost 5 bases and J lost 6 bases. The CDR3 is 13 residues long. Germline CDR1 SGHAT, CDR2 FQNNGV. The chain's CDR3 is CASSLGQASEQYF. The CDR3 DNA follows: TGTGCCAGCAGCCTCGGACAGGCATCCGAGCAGTACTTC.

J is TRBJ1-1 and V is TRBV7-9; the D gene is possibly TRBD1 (6 bases). V shed 4 bases and J shed 0 bases, with 12 bases lying between them. Germline CDR1 is SEHNR and CDR2 is FQNEAQ (reference sequence). The CDR3 is made up of 15 amino acids. The CDR3 DNA reads as TGTGCCAGCAGCTCACGGGACACAATGAACACTGAAGCTTTCTTT. Amino acids: CASSSRDTMNTEAFF.

The J gene is TRBJ1-4, the V gene TRBV6-1, with 7 bases identical to TRBD1. Germline values: CDR1 MNHNS, CDR2 SASEGT. Unmatched junction bases numbered 7, after V lost 7 bases and J lost 5 bases. The CDR3 contains 14 residues. CDR3 residues: CASTRDSMNEKLFF. Here the CDR3 DNA reads TGTGCCAGCACCCGGGACAGTATGAATGAAAAACTGTTTTTT.